Included here is one TCR beta chain sequence, with context. V lost 1 base to trimming and J lost 10 bases, with 12 bases between them. Germline V gene data show CDR1 as SNHLY and CDR2 as FYNNEI. CDR3 length: 13 amino acids. This specimen belongs to a study of technical replicates of blood from a few donors. Profiling relied on immunoSEQ multiplex PCR, and the TCRdb table lists in-frame clones only, not all of them. The table has about 75,000 clones, around 97% seen once. The chain uses TRBV2 and TRBJ2-3; maybe TRBD2 (6 bases). The specimen was T cells isolated from PBMCs. The TCR originated in a human donor in good health. CDR3 DNA sequence: TGTGCCAGCAGTGAAGGGGGCGGGGAAGCGCAGTATTTT. This translates into CASSEGGGEAQYF.